Below are 5 T cell receptor beta chains sequenced from a single sample in a study of blood T cell repertoires in COVID-19. Assay used: immunoSEQ multiplex PCR; TCRdb lists only in-frame clones, some missing. The sample carries about 230,000 clones, 70% to 90% recorded once. Sequencing was done on a sample of peripheral blood. The receptors shown here come from a woman between 65 and 79 years old with active or convalescent COVID-19.

V usage is TRBV6-5 and J usage is TRBJ2-7; TRBD1 matches at 8 bases. The germline CDR1 and CDR2 sequences are MNHEY and SVGAGI. This CDR3 is 15 amino acids long. Unmatched junction bases numbered 1, after V lost 0 bases and J lost 0 bases. DNA for the CDR3: TGTGCCAGCAGTTACTCAACAGGGGGCTCCTACGAGCAGTACTTC. Its protein product is CASSYSTGGSYEQYF.

In this sample, this clone turned up once. The rearrangement uses TRBV19 and TRBJ1-1; 8 bases agree with TRBD1. CDR1 is LNHDA, CDR2 SQIVND, per germline (reference sequence). J lost 6 bases, V lost 5 bases, and 5 bases had no gene match. The CDR3 length is 13 residues. The CDR3 DNA is TGTGCCAGTAGTCGACAGGGGAGGGCTGAAGCTTTCTTT. Translating gives CASSRQGRAEAFF.

This chain's CDR3 is CASIKRGRDRYNEQFF. The CDR3 DNA reads as TGTGCCAGCATAAAGAGGGGCCGGGACAGGTACAATGAGCAGTTCTTC. This chain links TRBV27 with TRBJ2-1, with 8 bases fitting TRBD1. The CDR3 contains 16 residues. Germline-derived CDR1 and CDR2 are MNHEY and SMNVEV (reference sequence). V gave up 7 bases and J gave up 4 bases; unmatched junction bases: 12.

The chain joins TRBV3-1 (or the pseudogene TRBV3-2) to TRBJ1-2, with a weak D call TRBD1 (5 bases). The germline V and J ends were trimmed by 0 bases and 8 bases, with 13 bases remaining between them. Germline CDR1 reads LGHDT; CDR2 reads YNNKEL (reference sequence). The CDR3 length is 14 residues. The DNA for the CDR3 is TGTGCCAGCAGCCAAGATGCCGCAGGGCGCGGCTACACCTTC. Translation: CASSQDAAGRGYTF.

This rearrangement joins TRBV7-3 to TRBJ2-1; D might be TRBD2 (7 bases). V was pared by 3 bases and J by 0 bases, with 18 bases between. Germline CDR1 reads SGHTA; CDR2 reads FQGTGA. CDR3 length: 18 residues. CDR3 residues: CASSFRGGGGFSYNEQFF. CDR3 coding DNA: TGTGCCAGCAGCTTTAGAGGCGGGGGCGGTTTCTCCTACAATGAGCAGTTCTTC.